This T cell receptor beta chain originates from a study of PD-1 blockade in mismatch repair-deficient tumors. From germline, CDR1 is MNHEY and CDR2 SMNVEV (reference sequence). The V end lost 6 bases, the J end lost 1 base, and 16 bases lay between the germline ends. This CDR3 has 15 amino acids. With respect to this clone: Its antigen is unknown.

Notes on the study in general: Rapid post-treatment expansion, then contraction, generally preceding radiologic response, marked tumor-resident clones.

Assay: immunoSEQ multiplex PCR; the TCRdb copy retains only in-frame clones and omits some. The top ten hold 4.7% of the sample, which has around 110,000 clones, 60% to 85% seen once. Every patient had mismatch repair deficiency by PCR or immunohistochemistry. TCRs were sequenced from three patients responding to pembrolizumab. The source of this sequence is an adult with mismatch repair-deficient cancer. The sequences come from peripheral blood, collected about 60 weeks after starting pembrolizumab. This chain links TRBV27 with TRBJ2-7; perhaps TRBD2 as D (5 bases). In nucleotides, the CDR3 is TGTGCCAGCAGCCTGATACGGCCGGGATCCTACGAGCAGTACTTC. Translating it yields CASSLIRPGSYEQYF.